The TCR beta chain under discussion was sequenced for a study of shared clonotypes between healthy human individuals. Whole-study results and caveats: Memory subsets had estimated richness that was generally smaller than that of naive subsets.

In the naive CD8 group, cells lacked CD45RO and were positively selected for CCR7, so terminally differentiated effector memory CD45RA+ cells were left out. CDR1 and CDR2 from the germline V gene are KGHSY and FQNENV. This CDR3 comprises 12 residues. Between the trimmed V and J ends, which lost 3 bases and 3 bases, there was a span of 5 bases. The assay was immunoSEQ multiplex PCR, and TCRdb's table has in-frame clones only and misses some. The sample holds around 2,000,000 clones, over 85% seen once. In regard to this clone: Its antigen is not identified.

The genes are TRBV16 and TRBJ1-2; D uncertain. The sequence was collected from a man younger than 35 in good health. Sequencing was carried out using naive CD8+ T cells sorted from blood. Here the CDR3 reads CASSQRDYGYTF. DNA for the CDR3: TGTGCCAGCAGCCAGCGAGACTATGGCTACACCTTC.